Sequencing of this T cell receptor (beta chain) was carried out in a study of T cells in localized non-small cell lung cancer. The sample holds one count of this clone. The antigen is not known. Findings and limits, study-wide: Detection in adjacent lung was observed for a median roughly 55 of the top 100 tumor clones. Patients showing higher blood T cell density tended to see longer overall survival.

Profiled with immunoSEQ multiplex PCR; TCRdb holds only in-frame clones, not every one. The table includes 130,000 or so clones, 80% to 90% detected once. Germline loops: CDR1 SGHTA, CDR2 FQGNSA. The length of the CDR3 is 15 residues. V was trimmed by 1 base and J by 8 bases, leaving 14 bases between them. The sequencing here drew on peripheral blood, taken before any cancer treatment. This chain links TRBV7-2 with TRBJ1-4; D may be TRBD1 (6 bases). This clonotype was obtained from a female donor older than 55 with stage I lung adenocarcinoma. CDR3 DNA sequence: TGTGCCAGCAGCTTAGTTTACAGGGAGTACGAAAAACTGTTTTTT. Translating gives CASSLVYREYEKLFF.